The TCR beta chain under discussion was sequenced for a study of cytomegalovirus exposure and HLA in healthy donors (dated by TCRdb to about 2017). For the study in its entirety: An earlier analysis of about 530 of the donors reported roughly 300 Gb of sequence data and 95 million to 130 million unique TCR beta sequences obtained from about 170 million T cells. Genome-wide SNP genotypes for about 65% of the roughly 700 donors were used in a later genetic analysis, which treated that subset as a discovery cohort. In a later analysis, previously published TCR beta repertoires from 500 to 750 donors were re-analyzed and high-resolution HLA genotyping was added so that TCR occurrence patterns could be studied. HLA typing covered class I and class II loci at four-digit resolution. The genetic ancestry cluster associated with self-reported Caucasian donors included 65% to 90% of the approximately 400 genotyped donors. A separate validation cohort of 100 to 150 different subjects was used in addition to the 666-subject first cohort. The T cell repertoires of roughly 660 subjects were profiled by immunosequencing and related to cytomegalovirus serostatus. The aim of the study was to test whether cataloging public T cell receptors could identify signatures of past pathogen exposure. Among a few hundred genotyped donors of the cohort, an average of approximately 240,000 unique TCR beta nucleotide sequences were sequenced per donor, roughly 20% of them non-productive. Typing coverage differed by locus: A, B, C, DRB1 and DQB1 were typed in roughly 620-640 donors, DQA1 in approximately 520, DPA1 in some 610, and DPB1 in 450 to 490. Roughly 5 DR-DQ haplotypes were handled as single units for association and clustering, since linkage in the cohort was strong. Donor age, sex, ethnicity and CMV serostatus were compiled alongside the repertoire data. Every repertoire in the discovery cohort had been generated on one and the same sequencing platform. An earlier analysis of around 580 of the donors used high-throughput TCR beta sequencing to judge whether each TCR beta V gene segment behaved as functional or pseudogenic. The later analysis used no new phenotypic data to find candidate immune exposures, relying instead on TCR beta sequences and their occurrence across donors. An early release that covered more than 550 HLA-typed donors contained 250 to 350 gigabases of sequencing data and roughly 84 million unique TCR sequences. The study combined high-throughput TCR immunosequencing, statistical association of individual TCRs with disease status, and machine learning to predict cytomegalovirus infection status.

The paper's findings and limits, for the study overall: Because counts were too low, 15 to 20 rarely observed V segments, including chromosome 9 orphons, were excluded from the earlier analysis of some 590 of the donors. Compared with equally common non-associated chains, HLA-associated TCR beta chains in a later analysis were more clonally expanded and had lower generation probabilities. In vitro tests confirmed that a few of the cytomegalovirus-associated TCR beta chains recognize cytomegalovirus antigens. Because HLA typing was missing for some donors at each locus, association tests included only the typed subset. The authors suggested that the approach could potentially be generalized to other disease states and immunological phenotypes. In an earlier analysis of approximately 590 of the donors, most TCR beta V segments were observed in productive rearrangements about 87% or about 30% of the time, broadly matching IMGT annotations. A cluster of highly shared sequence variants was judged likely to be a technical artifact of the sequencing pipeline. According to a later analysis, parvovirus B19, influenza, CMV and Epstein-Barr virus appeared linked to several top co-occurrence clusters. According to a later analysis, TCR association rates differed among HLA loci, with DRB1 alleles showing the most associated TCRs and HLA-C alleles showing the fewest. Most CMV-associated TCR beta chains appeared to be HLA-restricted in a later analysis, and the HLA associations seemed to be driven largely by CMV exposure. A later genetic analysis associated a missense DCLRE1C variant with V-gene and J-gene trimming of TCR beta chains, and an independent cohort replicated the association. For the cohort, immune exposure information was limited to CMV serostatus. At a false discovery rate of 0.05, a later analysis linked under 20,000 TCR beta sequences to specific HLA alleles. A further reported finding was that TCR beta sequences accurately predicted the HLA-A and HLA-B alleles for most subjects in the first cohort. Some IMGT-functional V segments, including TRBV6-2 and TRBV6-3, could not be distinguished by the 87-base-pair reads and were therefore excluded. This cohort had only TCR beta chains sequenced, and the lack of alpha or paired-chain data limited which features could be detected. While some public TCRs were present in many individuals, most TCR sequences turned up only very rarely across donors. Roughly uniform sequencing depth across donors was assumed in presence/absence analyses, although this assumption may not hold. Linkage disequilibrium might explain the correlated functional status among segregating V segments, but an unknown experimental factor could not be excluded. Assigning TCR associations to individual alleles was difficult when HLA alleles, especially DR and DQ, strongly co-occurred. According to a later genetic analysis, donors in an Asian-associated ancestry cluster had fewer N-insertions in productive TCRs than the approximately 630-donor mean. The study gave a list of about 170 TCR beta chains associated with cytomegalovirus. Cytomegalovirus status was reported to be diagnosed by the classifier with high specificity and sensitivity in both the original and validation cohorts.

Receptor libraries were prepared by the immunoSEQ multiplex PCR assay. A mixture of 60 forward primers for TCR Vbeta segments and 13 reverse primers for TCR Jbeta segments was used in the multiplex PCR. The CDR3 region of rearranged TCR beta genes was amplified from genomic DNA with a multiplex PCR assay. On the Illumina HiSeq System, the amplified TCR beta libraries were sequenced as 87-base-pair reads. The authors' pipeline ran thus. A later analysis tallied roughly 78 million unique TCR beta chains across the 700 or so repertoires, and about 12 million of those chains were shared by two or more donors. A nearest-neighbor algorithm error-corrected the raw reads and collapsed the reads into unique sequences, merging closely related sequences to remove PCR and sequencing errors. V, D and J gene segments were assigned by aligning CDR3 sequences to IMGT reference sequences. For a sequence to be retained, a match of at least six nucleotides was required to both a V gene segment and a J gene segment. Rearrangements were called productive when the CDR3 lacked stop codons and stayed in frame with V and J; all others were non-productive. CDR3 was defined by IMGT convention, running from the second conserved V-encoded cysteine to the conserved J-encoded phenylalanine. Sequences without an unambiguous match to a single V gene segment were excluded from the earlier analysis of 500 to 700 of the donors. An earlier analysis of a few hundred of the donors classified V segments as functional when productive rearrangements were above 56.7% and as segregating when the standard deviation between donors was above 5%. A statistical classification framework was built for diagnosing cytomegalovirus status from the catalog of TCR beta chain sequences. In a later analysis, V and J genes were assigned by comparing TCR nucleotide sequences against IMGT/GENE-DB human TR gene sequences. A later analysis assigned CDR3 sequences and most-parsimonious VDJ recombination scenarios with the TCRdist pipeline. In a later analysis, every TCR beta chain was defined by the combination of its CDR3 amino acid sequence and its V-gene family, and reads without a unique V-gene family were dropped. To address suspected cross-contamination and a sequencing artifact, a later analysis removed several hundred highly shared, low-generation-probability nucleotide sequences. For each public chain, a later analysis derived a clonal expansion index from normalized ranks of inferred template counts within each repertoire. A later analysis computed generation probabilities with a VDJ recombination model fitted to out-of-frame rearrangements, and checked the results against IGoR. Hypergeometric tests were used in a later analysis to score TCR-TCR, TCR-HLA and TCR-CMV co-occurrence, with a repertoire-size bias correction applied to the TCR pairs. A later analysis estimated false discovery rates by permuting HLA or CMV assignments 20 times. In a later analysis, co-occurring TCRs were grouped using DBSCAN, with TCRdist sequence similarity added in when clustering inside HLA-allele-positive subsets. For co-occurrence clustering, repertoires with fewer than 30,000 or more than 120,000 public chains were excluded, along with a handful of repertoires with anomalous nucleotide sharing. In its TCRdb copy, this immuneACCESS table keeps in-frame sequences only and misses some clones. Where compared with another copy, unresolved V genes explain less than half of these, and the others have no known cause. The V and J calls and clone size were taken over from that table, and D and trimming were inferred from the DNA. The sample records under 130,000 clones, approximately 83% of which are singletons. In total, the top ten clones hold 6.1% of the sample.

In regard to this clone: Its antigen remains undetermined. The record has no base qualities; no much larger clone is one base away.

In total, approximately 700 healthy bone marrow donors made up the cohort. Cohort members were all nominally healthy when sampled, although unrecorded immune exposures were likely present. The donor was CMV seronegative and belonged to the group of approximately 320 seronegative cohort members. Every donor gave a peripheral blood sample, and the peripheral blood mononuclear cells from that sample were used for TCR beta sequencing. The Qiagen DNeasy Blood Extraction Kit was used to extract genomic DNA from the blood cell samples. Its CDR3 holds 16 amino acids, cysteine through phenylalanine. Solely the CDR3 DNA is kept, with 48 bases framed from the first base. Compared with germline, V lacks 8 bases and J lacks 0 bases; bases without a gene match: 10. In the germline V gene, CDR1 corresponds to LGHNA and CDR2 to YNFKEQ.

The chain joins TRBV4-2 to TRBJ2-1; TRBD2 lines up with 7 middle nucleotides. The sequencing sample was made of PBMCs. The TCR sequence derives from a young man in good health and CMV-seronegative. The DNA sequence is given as TGTGCCAGCTCAGCCATAGGCGGGAGCTCCTACAATGAGCAGTTCTTC. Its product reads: CASSAIGGSSYNEQFF.